Listed below are T cell receptor beta chains from one sample, sequenced in a study of CD8 T cells in Susac syndrome. From the immunoSEQ multiplex PCR reads, TCRdb called clonotypes with MiXCR, one entry per CDR3 protein. The data contain some 190,000 distinct CDR3 sequences, 90% to 97% of them singletons. The sample consisted of CD4+ T cells from PBMCs. Source of these receptors: a human donor with multiple sclerosis. Each CDR3 is given with its conserved first and last residue. The D gene is left open where the match is weak. Size values are once, few and many counts, or a class for expanded clones, and some rows have none.

J gene	D gene	V gene	clone size	CDR3 protein	CDR3 DNA
TRBJ2-1	NA	TRBV11-3	NA	CASSLDRINEQFF	TGTGCCAGCAGCTTAGACAGGATCAATGAGCAGTTCTTC
TRBJ2-7	TRBD1	TRBV5-1	NA	CASSLGGSTNTYEQYF	TGCGCCAGCAGCTTAGGGGGCAGCACTAATACCTACGAGCAGTACTTC
TRBJ2-2	NA	TRBV13	NA	CASSLGLGRFGTGELFF	TGTGCCAGCAGCTTAGGGCTGGGACGGTTTGGCACCGGGGAGCTGTTTTTT
TRBJ2-3	NA	TRBV27	NA	CASSKTGSGDTQYF	TGTGCCAGCAGTAAAACAGGGTCAGGGGATACGCAGTATTTT
TRBJ2-7	NA	TRBV29-1	NA	CSVGGGGSSYEQYF	TGCAGCGTTGGAGGTGGAGGCAGCTCCTACGAGCAGTACTTC
TRBJ2-7	NA	TRBV9	NA	CASSVGGYIHEQYF	TGTGCCAGCAGCGTAGGGGGATATATCCACGAGCAGTACTTC
TRBJ2-2	NA	TRBV7-9	NA	CASSSSQAGELFF	TGTGCCAGCAGCTCCTCCCAGGCCGGGGAGCTGTTTTTT
TRBJ2-7	NA	TRBV30	NA	CAWSEGIYEQYF	TGTGCCTGGAGTGAAGGGATCTACGAGCAGTACTTC
TRBJ2-1	TRBD1	TRBV9	NA	CASSDPRDRGPPRGNNEQFF	TGTGCCAGCAGCGATCCCCGGGACAGGGGCCCACCCAGAGGTAACAATGAGCAGTTCTTC
TRBJ1-2	NA	TRBV11-2	once	CASSLEAYENYGYTF	TGTGCCAGCAGCTTAGAGGCCTACGAGAACTATGGCTACACCTTC
TRBJ2-7	NA	TRBV27	NA	CASSLLGPEGGEQYF	TGTGCCAGCAGTTTACTGGGCCCAGAGGGCGGGGAGCAGTACTTC
TRBJ1-2	NA	TRBV7-2	NA	CASSFGSSYGYTF	TGTGCCAGCAGCTTTGGCAGCTCGTATGGCTACACCTTC